This T cell receptor (beta chain) was captured by sequencing in a study of low-dose radiotherapy and immunotherapy resistance in tumors. Whole-study context: For Cohort 1, fractions of 0.5 Gy were given every 2 weeks, reaching 6.5 Gy overall. Intravenous ipilimumab 1 mg/kg every six weeks was given with nivolumab 240 mg every two weeks. Intravenous cyclophosphamide 200 mg/m2 was given every two weeks, one day before radiation and immunotherapy.

Stated time point: before trial treatment. Trimming cost V 5 bases and J 4 bases, with 15 bases left between them. This CDR3 contains 14 residues. Germline-derived CDR1 and CDR2 are SGDLS and YYNGEE. Gene-specific TRAV and TRBV primers were used for first-strand cDNA, covering alpha and beta chains. TCRs were amplified for roughly 20 PCR cycles with a constant-region primer and V-primer adapter. TCRdb used MiXCR to reprocess the reads, holding one entry per CDR3 protein. The sample lists 55,000 to 65,000 distinct CDR3 sequences; about 30% were seen once. The rearrangement joins TRBV9 to TRBJ2-5; the D gene is possibly TRBD1 (5 bases). The origin of this receptor is a male donor with rectosigmoid adenocarcinoma. The sample here was PBMCs, taken before treatment. The CDR3 region is CASSRQPSGETQYF. The CDR3, as DNA: TGTGCCAGCAGTAGACAGCCCAGTGGAGAGACCCAGTACTTC.